These 23 T cell receptor beta chains came from one sample sequenced in a study of blood T cell repertoires in COVID-19. Clones were sequenced by immunoSEQ multiplex PCR, and TCRdb holds only the in-frame ones, with some missing. The sample lists over 55,000 clones, 85% to 90% occurring once. The sequencing sample was made of peripheral blood. All receptors come from a human donor with active COVID-19. The donor label of this sample is uncertain.

The CDR3 coding sequence is TGTGCCAGCAGTGGGACAGGACACACAGATACGCAGTATTTT. It encodes CASSGTGHTDTQYF. The gene calls are TRBV6-4 and TRBJ2-3; 7 nucleotides match TRBD1. The V and J ends lost 4 bases and 2 bases, in that order; junction bases with no gene match: 3. Germline CDR1 reads MRHNA; CDR2 reads SNTAGT. The CDR3 length is 14 residues.

The chain couples TRBV29-1 to TRBJ1-1; D perhaps matches TRBD1 (5 bases). Germline CDR1 SQVTM, CDR2 ANQGSEA. V was cut by 5 bases and J by 2 bases, with 24 bases left in between. This CDR3 is built from 17 residues. The CDR3 reads CSVIQLAGRRDNTEAFF. CDR3 in DNA: TGCAGCGTTATACAACTGGCGGGACGCAGGGACAACACTGAAGCTTTCTTT.

The V gene is TRBV30, the J gene TRBJ1-2; D is unclear. CDR3 length: 11 amino acids. The V and J ends lost 7 bases and 1 base respectively, with 7 bases between them. Looked up from germline, CDR1 is GTSNPN and CDR2 is SVGIG (reference sequence). CDR3 in amino acids: CALEGNYGYTF. The CDR3 bases are TGTGCCTTAGAGGGTAACTATGGCTACACCTTC.

The V and J genes are TRBV7-2 and TRBJ1-2; D unclear. Germline V CDR1 and CDR2: SGHTA, FQGNSA. The V and J ends lost 0 bases and 9 bases respectively, with 23 bases between them. CDR3 length: 17 residues. As DNA, the CDR3 is TGTGCCAGCAGCTTAGCCCCCGGGAGGGCCTATAGGAATAGCTACACCTTC. Protein product: CASSLAPGRAYRNSYTF.

This CDR3 reads CASSLGQGYRSPLHF. CDR3 bases: TGTGCCAGCAGCCTGGGACAGGGCTACCGCTCACCCCTCCACTTT. The V gene is TRBV6-5, the J gene TRBJ1-6, with 9 bases fitting TRBD1. Germline values: CDR1 MNHEY, CDR2 SVGAGI. J was trimmed by 10 bases and V by 6 bases; bases with no gene match: 10. This CDR3 is built from 15 residues.

V and J are TRBV24-1 and TRBJ2-1; TRBD2 is a possible D gene (6 bases). Germline V CDR1 and CDR2: KGHDR, SFDVKD. This CDR3 comprises 15 residues. Trimming removed 4 bases from V and 7 bases from J, with 16 bases in between. This CDR3 reads CATSEGGGRVNEQFF. Written as DNA, the CDR3 is TGTGCCACCAGTGAGGGGGGAGGTAGGGTGAATGAGCAGTTCTTC.

This chain links TRBV25-1 with TRBJ2-1; maybe TRBD2 (5 bases). The CDR3 covers 14 residues. CDR1 and CDR2 (germline): MGHDK, SYGVNS. The CDR3 sequence is CATQASYFYNEQFF. The CDR3 DNA follows: TGTGCAACCCAGGCTAGCTACTTCTACAATGAGCAGTTCTTC.

This CDR3 is CASSVGWGPSNQPQHF. The CDR3 DNA follows: TGTGCCAGCAGCGTAGGTTGGGGGCCTAGCAATCAGCCCCAGCATTTT. The chain carries TRBV9 and TRBJ1-5, with D tentatively TRBD1 (6 bases). This CDR3 contains 16 residues. V gave up 0 bases and J gave up 0 bases, with 10 bases separating them. Per germline, CDR1 SGDLS and CDR2 YYNGEE.

V and J are TRBV5-1 and TRBJ2-1; D unclear. The CDR3 loop spans 13 amino acids. Per germline, CDR1 SGHRS and CDR2 YFSETQ. V shed 0 bases and J shed 3 bases, with 4 bases lying between them. The CDR3 reads CASSLDIYNEQFF. DNA of the CDR3: TGCGCCAGCAGCTTGGACATCTACAATGAGCAGTTCTTC. Drawing the rest from reference TRBV5-1 and TRBJ2-1, the complete variable domain is KAGVTQTPRYLIKTRGQQVTLSCSPISGHRSVSWYQQTPGQGLQFLFEYFSETQRNKGNFPGRFSGRQFSNSRSEMNVSTLELGDSALYLCASSLDIYNEQFFGPGTRLTVL.

The rearrangement links TRBV27 to TRBJ2-7, with D maybe TRBD1 (5 bases). Germline CDR1 is MNHEY and CDR2 is SMNVEV (reference sequence). The CDR3 runs 13 residues. The V gene lost 5 bases and the J gene lost 5 bases, with 13 bases spanning the gap. The CDR3 here is CASSPQGINEQYF. The CDR3 DNA reads as TGTGCCAGCAGTCCGCAGGGTATCAACGAGCAGTACTTC.

This chain links TRBV12-3 or TRBV12-4 with TRBJ2-1, with a possible D match to TRBD2 (5 bases). The CDR3 covers 12 residues. V was clipped by 6 bases and J by 9 bases, with 12 bases between them. The CDR3 DNA sequence: TGTGCCAGCAGCCTGAGGGAGTTTGAGCAGTTCTTC. It is translated as CASSLREFEQFF.

V usage is TRBV3-1 (or the pseudogene TRBV3-2) and J usage is TRBJ1-1, with no clear D. CDR3 size: 13 residues. Deletions cut 3 bases from V and 0 bases from J, with 5 bases between. CDR1 is LGHDT and CDR2 is YNNKEL in the germline V gene (reference sequence). The CDR3 coding sequence is TGTGCCAGCAGCCAGACACTGAACACTGAAGCTTTCTTT. Protein: CASSQTLNTEAFF.

The rearrangement uses TRBV3-1 (or the pseudogene TRBV3-2) and TRBJ1-3; 7 nucleotides line up with TRBD1. This CDR3 contains 19 residues. V lost 1 base, J lost 1 base, and 13 bases stayed unmatched. In germline, CDR1 is LGHDT, CDR2 YNNKEL (reference sequence). CDR3 DNA: TGTGCCAGCAGCCAAGTAAGAAAAAACAGGGGACCTTCTGGAAACACCATATATTTT. Translated: CASSQVRKNRGPSGNTIYF.

The CDR3 DNA reads TGTGCCAGCAGCTTAGCATACGTGGGCCGCCGGGGCTACACCTTC. It translates to CASSLAYVGRRGYTF. The chain joins TRBV5-4 to TRBJ1-2; D unclear. The CDR3 contains 15 residues. Germline assignment: CDR1 SGHNT and CDR2 YYREEE (reference sequence). The V gene lost 2 bases and the J gene lost 8 bases, with 19 bases spanning the gap.

The J gene is TRBJ1-1, the V gene TRBV7-2; 7 bases match TRBD1. Per the germline V gene, CDR1 is SGHTA and CDR2 is FQGNSA. This CDR3 is built from 13 residues. V lost 4 bases, J lost 4 bases, and 3 bases stayed unmatched. The CDR3: CASSSGTVTEAFF. The CDR3 DNA reads TGTGCCAGCAGCTCAGGGACAGTCACTGAAGCTTTCTTT. The full variable domain, in which reference TRBV7-2 and TRBJ1-1 provide the parts outside the CDR3, is GAGVSQSPSNKVTEKGKDVELRCDPISGHTALYWYRQSLGQGLEFLIYFQGNSAPDKSGLPSDRFSAERTGGSVSTLTIQRTQQEDSAVYLCASSSGTVTEAFFGQGTRLTVV.

The rearrangement joins TRBV19 to TRBJ2-5, with 7 bases aligning to TRBD2. Germline assignment: CDR1 LNHDA and CDR2 SQIVND (reference sequence). The CDR3 is 12 residues long. J gave up 4 bases and V 10 bases, and 6 bases lay outside the gene matches. CDR3 sequence: CATRGVAETQYF. CDR3 in DNA: TGTGCCACCCGGGGGGTTGCAGAGACCCAGTACTTC.

The rearrangement uses TRBV20-1 and TRBJ2-1, with a tentative D call TRBD2 (6 bases). The length of the CDR3 is 13 residues. Per the germline V gene, CDR1 is DFQATT and CDR2 is SNEGSKA (reference sequence). Trimming cost V 3 bases and J 3 bases, with 9 bases left between them. The CDR3 region has the DNA TGCAGTGCTAGTCCGGGAGTCTACAATGAGCAGTTCTTC. Encoded protein: CSASPGVYNEQFF.

This clone has just one count. The chain uses TRBV9 and TRBJ2-5; D is possibly TRBD1 (6 bases). The CDR3 has 20 amino acids. V was cut by 0 bases and J by 1 base, with 25 bases left in between. Per the germline V gene, CDR1 is SGDLS and CDR2 is YYNGEE. The CDR3 sequence is CASSVGPITTRGTIQETQYF. In DNA form, the CDR3 reads TGTGCCAGCAGCGTAGGCCCCATAACCACTAGGGGGACCATCCAAGAGACCCAGTACTTC.

The chain combines TRBV6-6 with TRBJ1-5; D is unresolved. Germline V gene data show CDR1 as MNHNY and CDR2 as SVGAGI (reference sequence). Trimming took 7 bases from V and 1 from J, leaving 11 bases between them. This CDR3 has 14 residues. Here the CDR3 DNA reads TGTGCCAGCAATGAGAGGGTGAGCAATCAGCCCCAGCATTTT. Its protein product is CASNERVSNQPQHF.

The V gene is TRBV10-3, the J gene TRBJ1-2; perhaps TRBD1 as D (5 bases). V gave up 10 bases and J gave up 8 bases, with 23 bases separating them. This CDR3 region has 14 residues. In germline, CDR1 is ENHRY, CDR2 SYGVKD. The CDR3 bases are TGTGCCACGACCTCCTCCTCGGGGGGTGAGGGCTACACCTTC. Its protein product is CATTSSSGGEGYTF.

The J gene is TRBJ1-5, the V gene TRBV6-2 or TRBV6-3, with D unclear. Germline values: CDR1 MNHEY, CDR2 SVGEGT. The CDR3 spans 16 residues. The V end lost 2 bases, the J end lost 0 bases, and 11 bases lay between the germline ends. The DNA for the CDR3 is TGTGCCAGCAGTTACCTTCCAGTATATAGCAATCAGCCCCAGCATTTT. This codes for CASSYLPVYSNQPQHF.

This clone was observed a single time. The genes are TRBV3-1 (or the pseudogene TRBV3-2) and TRBJ1-4, with TRBD1 matching 7 bases. Germline CDR1 LGHDT, CDR2 YNNKEL (reference sequence). The CDR3 is 15 residues long. J was trimmed by 6 bases and V by 3 bases; bases with no gene match: 7. The CDR3 sequence: CASSHTGVHDEKLFF. The CDR3 DNA follows: TGTGCCAGCAGCCACACAGGGGTTCACGATGAAAAACTGTTTTTT.

The V gene is TRBV2, the J gene TRBJ2-2; 9 nucleotides match TRBD2. Per germline, CDR1 SNHLY and CDR2 FYNNEI. V was pared by 10 bases and J by 1 base, with 7 bases of the junction left unmatched. The length of the CDR3 is 15 residues. The CDR3 DNA reads TGTGCCATCCCCCGACTAGCGGTGAACACCGGGGAGCTGTTTTTT. This translates into CAIPRLAVNTGELFF.